This T cell receptor (beta chain) was found in a study of cytomegalovirus exposure and HLA in healthy donors. The overall study: In an early release, HLA-typed donors contributed approximately 82 million unique TCR sequences. Findings of the study overall: Later, an analysis showed that TCR beta chains associated with HLA were more clonally expanded than others that were equally common. TCR beta V segments were, for the most part, productive about 87% or about 30% of the time in an earlier analysis.

Comments on this clone: Antigen unknown.

PCR amplification relied on 60 Vbeta primers (plus 13 Jbeta primers). Profiled with immunoSEQ multiplex PCR; TCRdb holds only in-frame clones, not every one. Seen here are fewer than 300,000 clones, roughly 88% observed once, and the top ten hold 3.5% to 4.5%. The germline V and J ends were trimmed by 2 bases and 3 bases, with 8 bases remaining between them. The germline V gene has CDR1 GTSNPN and CDR2 SVGIG (reference sequence). The CDR3 extends over 13 amino acids. Sequencing used PBMCs. The TCR was taken from a man between 40 and 49 years old in good health and CMV-seropositive. The V and J genes are TRBV30 and TRBJ2-1, with D tentatively TRBD2 (5 bases). CDR3 residues: CAWSSGDYNEQFF. The CDR3 DNA reads as TGTGCCTGGAGTAGCGGAGACTACAATGAGCAGTTCTTC. The variable domain in full, with the rest retrieved from reference TRBV30 and TRBJ2-1, is SQTIHQWPATLVQPVGSPLSLECTVEGTSNPNLYWYRQAAGRGLQLLFYSVGIGQISSEVPQNLSASRPQDRQFILSSKKLLLSDSGFYLCAWSSGDYNEQFFGPGTRLTVL.